The clone carrying this T cell receptor beta chain was observed a few times. This CDR3 is built from 14 residues. The germline gives CDR1 SGHKS, CDR2 YYEKEE (reference sequence). Unmatched junction bases numbered 5, after V lost 0 bases and J lost 10 bases. The data belong to a study of blood T cell repertoires in COVID-19. Study overall: Nucleic acid was either cDNA or gDNA, and it came from T cells, B-cell-depleted T cells, or PBMCs.

Sequencing was performed with immunoSEQ multiplex PCR; in TCRdb, only in-frame clones are kept and a portion is missing. The sample lists fewer than 300,000 clones; 87% were seen once. Material for sequencing was peripheral blood. The J gene is TRBJ2-1, the V gene TRBV5-5; TRBD2 agrees at 9 bases. The sequence was collected from a woman aged 40 to 50 who had recovered from COVID-19. CDR3 sequence reads: CASSLGPLAGEQFF. Here the CDR3 DNA reads TGTGCCAGCAGCTTGGGCCCCCTAGCGGGGGAGCAGTTCTTC.